These 4 T cell receptor beta chains were sequenced from one sample in a study of cytomegalovirus exposure and HLA in healthy donors. Primers for the PCR totalled 60 Vbeta and 13 Jbeta. Assay: immunoSEQ multiplex PCR; the TCRdb copy retains only in-frame clones and omits some. This sample carries about 180,000 clones, more than 65% of them seen once, and the ten largest clones take roughly 1.2%. The sequenced sample was PBMCs. The source of these receptors is a girl aged 2-10 years in good health and CMV-seropositive.

This clone appeared once. The chain recombines TRBV11-3 with TRBJ2-3; 7 nucleotides align to TRBD1. V dropped 2 bases and J dropped 4; count of bases not matched to a gene: 0. The CDR3 contains 13 residues. Germline CDR1 SGHNT, CDR2 YENEEA. In DNA form, the CDR3 reads TGTGCCAGCAGCTTAACAGGGGCAGATACGCAGTATTTT. Amino acid sequence: CASSLTGADTQYF.

V and J are TRBV30 and TRBJ1-5; TRBD1 matches 7 bases. The junction had 6 bases not matched to a gene; V was cut back by 6 bases and J by 4 bases. CDR3 size: 13 residues. Germline CDR1 is GTSNPN and CDR2 is SVGIG (reference sequence). The CDR3 region has the DNA TGTGCCTGCCAGACAGGGACAAATCAGCCCCAGCATTTT. Amino acid sequence: CACQTGTNQPQHF.

This rearrangement joins TRBV7-6 to TRBJ2-5; D is undetermined. The J call is uncertain, as TRBJ2-7 better fits the DNA end. CDR3 length equals 13 residues. Per the germline V gene, CDR1 is SGHVS and CDR2 is FNYEAQ. The CDR3 protein is CASSVGANYEQYF. CDR3 DNA: TGTGCCAGCAGCGTTGGAGCGAACTACGAGCAGTACTTC.

The sample holds a few counts of this clone. The chain joins TRBV13 to TRBJ2-1; a possible D gene is TRBD2 (5 bases). V was clipped by 5 bases and J by 4 bases, with 15 bases between them. Germline assignment: CDR1 PRHDT and CDR2 FYEKMQ (reference sequence). The CDR3 has 15 residues. The DNA of the CDR3 is TGTGCCAGCAGCCCGCCGCTTTCGGGATACAATGAGCAGTTCTTC. Its translation: CASSPPLSGYNEQFF.